This entry features one T cell receptor beta chain sequence. Its specificity is not known. The second PCR ran about 6 to 12 cycles with a sample-barcoded 5' primer and J-beta primers. TCRdb redid the calling of the 5' RACE reads with MiXCR, one entry per CDR3 protein. Of fewer than 1,200,000 distinct CDR3 sequences listed, around 27% are singletons. Peripheral blood samples of roughly 10 milliliters were drawn from each donor. A minimum of 7 million PBMCs was isolated per sample. The data derive from a study of blood T cells in healthy people across ages. The study, taken as a whole, reports: The recorded TCR beta diversity per million T cells decreased in a roughly linear manner with age.

The CDR3 is 15 residues long. Unmatched junction bases numbered 7, after V lost 5 bases and J lost 2 bases. Germline CDR1 is LGHDT and CDR2 is YNNKEL (reference sequence). The sample was also linked to a second study, of T cells of mothers and their children. That source adds: Healthy Caucasian mothers, a few in number, and their six children were the donors.

The chain couples TRBV3-1 to TRBJ2-3; 7 nucleotides line up with TRBD1. The sequence derives from a girl aged 2-15 years in good health. The sequenced sample consisted of blood. The CDR3 DNA is TGTGCCAGCAGCTACCGGGACAGACCCACAGATACGCAGTATTTT. Its protein product is CASSYRDRPTDTQYF.